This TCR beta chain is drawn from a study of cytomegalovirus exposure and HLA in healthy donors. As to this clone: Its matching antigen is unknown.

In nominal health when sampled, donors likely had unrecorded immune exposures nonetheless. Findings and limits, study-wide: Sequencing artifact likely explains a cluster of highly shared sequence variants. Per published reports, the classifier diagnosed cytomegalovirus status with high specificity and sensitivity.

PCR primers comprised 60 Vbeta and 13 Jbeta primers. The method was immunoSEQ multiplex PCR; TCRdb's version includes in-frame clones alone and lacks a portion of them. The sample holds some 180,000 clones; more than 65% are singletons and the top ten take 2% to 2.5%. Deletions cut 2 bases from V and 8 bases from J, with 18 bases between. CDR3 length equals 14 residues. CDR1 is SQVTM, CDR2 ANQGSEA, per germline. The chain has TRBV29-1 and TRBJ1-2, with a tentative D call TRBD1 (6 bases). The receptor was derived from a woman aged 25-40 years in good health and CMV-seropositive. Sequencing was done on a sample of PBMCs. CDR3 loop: CSVEIQQGSGGYTF. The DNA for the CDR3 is TGCAGCGTTGAAATTCAACAGGGAAGTGGAGGCTACACCTTC.